Here is one T cell receptor beta chain with its context. The data originate from a study of monozygotic twins with inflammatory bowel disease. Each CDR3 protein gets one entry in TCRdb, which reprocessed the 5' RACE reads and gives no DNA. The sample table sets out about 150,000 distinct CDR3 sequences. The CDR3 covers 14 residues. Germline assignment: CDR1 GTSNPN and CDR2 SVGIG (reference sequence). The chain combines TRBV30 with TRBJ1-1. This TCR derives from a human donor with ulcerative colitis or Crohn's disease, or a healthy co-twin of an affected twin (not recorded which). Sequencing input: blood. The CDR3 sequence: CACLLLGINTEAFF. Filled out from reference TRBV30 and TRBJ1-1, the complete variable domain reads SQTIHQWPATLVQPVGSPLSLECTVEGTSNPNLYWYRQAAGRGLQLLFYSVGIGQISSEVPQNLSASRPQDRQFILSSKKLLLSDSGFYLCACLLLGINTEAFFGQGTRLTVV.